Sequencing of this T cell receptor (beta chain) was carried out in a study of T cells after yellow fever vaccination. Each CDR3 protein gets one entry after TCRdb re-called the 5' RACE reads with MiXCR. The sample lists around 530,000 distinct CDR3 sequences; around a sixth were seen once. This clonotype was recorded a few times. V lost 6 bases, J lost 7 bases, and 21 bases lay in between. The CDR3 length is 14 residues. Looked up from germline, CDR1 is DFQATT and CDR2 is SNEGSKA (reference sequence). The sample was PBMCs, taken 5 to 6 days after the first yellow fever vaccination. The V and J genes are TRBV20-1 and TRBJ1-2, with TRBD1 as a possible D gene (5 bases). This TCR came from a man aged 18 to 29 who received the YFV17D yellow fever vaccine. In DNA, the CDR3 is TGCAGTGCGAGGAGAGACAGCCGGCGATCTGGCTACACCTTC. Translation gives CSARRDSRRSGYTF.